This TCR beta chain was retrieved from a study of blood T cell repertoires in COVID-19. Study context: Some COVID-19 samples were acute and others convalescent; all came from the United States, Italy and Spain.

The V and J ends lost 3 bases and 5 bases, in that order; junction bases with no gene match: 16. CDR1 and CDR2 (germline): LGHNT, FRNRAP. The length of the CDR3 is 18 residues. TCRdb's copy holds only in-frame clones and misses some; the assay was immunoSEQ multiplex PCR. There are around 100,000 clones in the sample; roughly 88% occur only once, and 8.4% lies in the top ten. The chain has TRBV12-5 and TRBJ1-1; 9 bases are shared with TRBD1. This clonotype was sampled from a woman between 65 and 79 years old who had recovered from COVID-19. Sequencing was performed on peripheral blood. CDR3 sequence reads: CASGFGMLGQGGYTEAFF. In nucleotides, the CDR3 is TGTGCTAGTGGTTTTGGAATGTTGGGACAGGGTGGATATACTGAAGCTTTCTTT.